The 25 T cell receptor beta chains below were found in one sample sequenced in a study of blood T cell repertoires in COVID-19. Profiling relied on immunoSEQ multiplex PCR, and the TCRdb table lists in-frame clones only, not all of them. This sample has some 75,000 clones, with roughly 89% found just once. Sequenced sample: peripheral blood. All receptors derive from a man in his 60s with acute or convalescent COVID-19.

This chain uses TRBV5-4 with TRBJ2-1, with TRBD1 as a possible D gene (5 bases). This CDR3 is built from 16 residues. V was trimmed by 3 bases and J by 2 bases, leaving 15 bases between them. Germline loops: CDR1 SGHNT, CDR2 YYREEE (reference sequence). Written as DNA, the CDR3 is TGTGCCAGCAGCTCTATGACAGCCCCTGCCTACAATGAGCAGTTCTTC. It specifies CASSSMTAPAYNEQFF.

V usage is TRBV6-5 and J usage is TRBJ1-2, with TRBD1 identical over 8 bases. In germline, CDR1 is MNHEY, CDR2 SVGAGI. Trimming cost V 0 bases and J 4 bases; bases outside gene matches: 4. The CDR3 loop spans 15 amino acids. CDR3 loop: CASSYSGQGLYGYTF. The CDR3 DNA reads as TGTGCCAGCAGTTACTCTGGACAGGGCCTCTATGGCTACACCTTC.

The chain couples TRBV24-1 to TRBJ1-2; TRBD1 agrees at 7 bases. The J segment lost 12 bases and the V segment lost 2 bases, leaving 5 bases of the junction unmatched. The CDR3 spans 12 residues. In germline, CDR1 is KGHDR, CDR2 SFDVKD. The CDR3: CATSDSRDSHTF. CDR3 sequence (DNA): TGTGCCACCAGTGATTCGAGGGACAGCCACACCTTC.

In its sample, this clone was seen once. The V gene is TRBV18, the J gene TRBJ2-5; 9 bases are shared with TRBD2. There are 14 residues in the CDR3. After removal of 1 base from V and 4 bases from J, the junction contained 1 base not matched to a gene. CDR1 and CDR2 from the germline V gene are KGHSH and LQKENI. The chain's CDR3 is CASSPLLAGETQYF. The CDR3 DNA follows: TGTGCCAGCTCACCACTACTAGCGGGAGAGACCCAGTACTTC.

The J gene is TRBJ1-3, the V gene TRBV19; D is ambiguous. V was shortened by 5 bases and J by 4 bases, with 15 bases between the two germline ends. Germline lookup yields CDR1 LNHDA and CDR2 SQIVND (reference sequence). The CDR3 covers 15 residues. For the CDR3, the DNA is TGTGCCAGTAGTTCGGACGGGGAGCGGGGAAACACCATATATTTT. It yields the protein CASSSDGERGNTIYF.

This chain joins TRBV14 and TRBJ2-1, with unresolved D. V lost 0 bases, J lost 0 bases, and 12 bases lay in between. Germline values: CDR1 SGHDN, CDR2 FVKESK. The CDR3 consists of 17 residues. This CDR3 reads CASSQDVGSSSYNEQFF. The CDR3 DNA is TGTGCCAGCAGCCAAGATGTTGGTTCTAGCTCCTACAATGAGCAGTTCTTC.

The chain links TRBV5-1 to TRBJ2-1; 8 bases are a match to TRBD1. V shed 0 bases and J 3 bases; nucleotides not matched to a gene: 5. The CDR3 has 16 amino acids. In germline, CDR1 is SGHRS, CDR2 YFSETQ. The CDR3 protein is CASSLESGGGYNEQFF. CDR3 sequence (DNA): TGCGCCAGCAGCTTGGAGTCAGGGGGCGGCTACAATGAGCAGTTCTTC.

V usage is TRBV7-3 and J usage is TRBJ2-3, with 10 bases fitting TRBD2. CDR3 length: 15 amino acids. Germline V CDR1 and CDR2: SGHTA, FQGTGA. Trimming removed 5 bases from V and 3 bases from J; junction bases left unmatched: 5. CDR3 loop: CASSRAGGQTDTQYF. In DNA form, the CDR3 reads TGTGCCAGCAGCCGAGCGGGGGGGCAGACAGATACGCAGTATTTT.

V usage is TRBV19 and J usage is TRBJ1-2; 12 nucleotides match TRBD1. Germline CDR1 LNHDA, CDR2 SQIVND (reference sequence). The CDR3 is 16 residues long. Trimming at V came to 5 bases and at J to 4 bases, leaving 8 bases not matched to a gene. CDR3 DNA: TGTGCCAGTAGTGACCCGGGACAGGGGGCAGGCTATGGCTACACCTTC. This translates into CASSDPGQGAGYGYTF.

This sequence joins TRBV5-6 and TRBJ1-5, with D possibly TRBD1 on 5 matching bases. The V and J ends lost 0 bases and 2 bases respectively, with 15 bases between them. The CDR3 has 17 amino acids. Germline V gives CDR1 SGHDT, CDR2 YYEEEE. CDR3 sequence reads: CASSLAGGVGGNQPQHF. For the CDR3, the DNA is TGTGCCAGCAGCTTGGCCGGGGGAGTAGGCGGCAATCAGCCCCAGCATTTT. Full variable domain (remainder filled in from reference TRBV5-6 and TRBJ1-5): DAGVTQSPTHLIKTRGQQVTLRCSPKSGHDTVSWYQQALGQGPQFIFQYYEEEERQRGNFPDRFSGHQFPNYSSELNVNALLLGDSALYLCASSLAGGVGGNQPQHFGDGTRLSIL.

This clone was seen a single time. The chain combines TRBV5-1 with TRBJ2-5, with D possibly TRBD2 on 5 matching bases. Germline V lookup: CDR1 SGHRS, CDR2 YFSETQ. Trimming stripped 4 bases from V and 5 bases from J, with 15 bases between. This CDR3 contains 14 residues. The DNA for the CDR3 is TGCGCCAGCAGCCCCGGGGTCGGGGTGGAGACCCAGTACTTC. This gives the protein CASSPGVGVETQYF.

The chain recombines TRBV5-4 with TRBJ1-1, with 12 bases fitting TRBD1. CDR3 size: 15 residues. The V and J ends lost 2 bases and 10 bases, in that order; junction bases with no gene match: 9. Germline assignment: CDR1 SGHNT and CDR2 YYREEE (reference sequence). DNA of the CDR3: TGTGCCAGCAGCTTATCCGGGACAGGGGGCTTAGGAGCTTTCTTT. This encodes CASSLSGTGGLGAFF.

V usage is TRBV6-5 and J usage is TRBJ1-5; D possibly corresponds to TRBD1 (6 bases). Looked up from germline, CDR1 is MNHEY and CDR2 is SVGAGI. The V and J ends lost 4 bases and 1 base respectively, with 8 bases between them. This CDR3 region has 14 residues. This chain's CDR3 is CASSWTESNQPQHF. In DNA form, the CDR3 reads TGTGCCAGCAGTTGGACAGAGAGCAATCAGCCCCAGCATTTT.

The chain uses TRBV7-3 and TRBJ2-3, with a tentative D call TRBD2 (7 bases). The CDR3 runs 16 residues. Per germline, CDR1 SGHTA and CDR2 FQGTGA. V dropped 1 base and J dropped 6 bases, with 17 bases sitting between them. CDR3 in amino acids: CASSLRGGGSTDTQYF. The CDR3 region has the DNA TGTGCCAGCAGCTTAAGGGGCGGGGGCTCCACGGATACGCAGTATTTT. The full variable domain, completed using reference TRBV7-3 and TRBJ2-3, is GAGVSQTPSNKVTEKGKYVELRCDPISGHTALYWYRQSLGQGPEFLIYFQGTGAADDSGLPNDRFFAVRPEGSVSTLKIQRTERGDSAVYLCASSLRGGGSTDTQYFGPGTRLTVL.

The gene calls are TRBV9 and TRBJ2-6, with TRBD1 matching 8 bases. The CDR3 consists of 19 residues. Trimming at V came to 0 bases and at J to 3 bases, leaving 11 bases not matched to a gene. The germline gives CDR1 SGDLS, CDR2 YYNGEE. CDR3: CASSVDSGRGLRGANVLTF. The DNA of the CDR3 is TGTGCCAGCAGCGTAGATAGTGGCAGGGGGCTTCGTGGGGCCAACGTCCTGACTTTC.

The chain uses TRBV12-3 or TRBV12-4 and TRBJ2-3; D is unclear. With 3 bases removed from V and 5 bases from J, the gap between germline ends came to 6 bases. This CDR3 is built from 12 residues. The CDR3 protein is CASSFFRDTQYF. The CDR3 DNA follows: TGTGCCAGCAGTTTTTTCCGAGATACGCAGTATTTT.

This rearrangement joins TRBV28 to TRBJ2-7; TRBD1 matches 7 bases. Germline lookup yields CDR1 MDHEN and CDR2 SYDVKM. The CDR3 is 18 residues long. J lost 3 bases, V lost 2 bases, and 16 bases had no gene match. DNA of the CDR3: TGTGCCAGCAGTTTAACCTTACCCACAGGGGTAGGGAGCTACGAGCAGTACTTC. Translation gives CASSLTLPTGVGSYEQYF.

The chain uses TRBV18 and TRBJ2-5, with TRBD1 as a possible D gene (5 bases). Trimming took off 0 bases at V and 3 bases at J, with 8 bases between the two ends. This CDR3 is built from 14 residues. Germline V gives CDR1 KGHSH, CDR2 LQKENI. The CDR3 sequence is CASSPPEGEETQYF. As DNA, the CDR3 is TGTGCCAGCTCACCACCCGAAGGGGAAGAGACCCAGTACTTC.

This chain connects TRBV5-1 to TRBJ2-7; 10 bases line up with TRBD1. V lost 0 bases and J lost 5; bases outside the gene matches: 2. Germline CDR1 SGHRS, CDR2 YFSETQ. This CDR3 spans 14 amino acids. CDR3 DNA sequence: TGCGCCAGCAGCTTGGCCGACAGGGGGCACGAGCAGTACTTC. Translated: CASSLADRGHEQYF.

This sequence joins TRBV5-4 and TRBJ2-6; D possibly corresponds to TRBD2 (6 bases). The CDR3 extends over 17 amino acids. V was cut by 1 base and J by 0 bases, with 11 bases left in between. Germline V CDR1 and CDR2: SGHNT, YYREEE (reference sequence). CDR3 in amino acids: CASSLRDWFSGANVLTF. The CDR3 DNA sequence: TGTGCCAGCAGCTTGAGGGACTGGTTCTCTGGGGCCAACGTCCTGACTTTC.

Remarks on this clone: Other DNA sequences in this specimen translate into the identical CDR3. The V gene is TRBV7-3, the J gene TRBJ2-2, with 11 bases identical to TRBD2. In germline, CDR1 is SGHTA, CDR2 FQGTGA. The CDR3 extends over 17 amino acids. V lost 4 bases and J lost 3; bases outside the gene matches: 7. The DNA of the CDR3 is TGTGCCAGCAGCTCGATAGCGGGAGGGCCTGACACCGGGGAGCTGTTTTTT. Its translation: CASSSIAGGPDTGELFF.

The chain uses TRBV5-5 and TRBJ2-7; D not resolved. V lost 0 bases, J lost 6 bases, and 10 bases lay in between. Germline assignment: CDR1 SGHKS and CDR2 YYEKEE (reference sequence). CDR3 length: 13 residues. This chain's CDR3 is CASSLDPHGEQYF. CDR3 DNA: TGTGCCAGCAGCTTGGACCCACATGGCGAGCAGTACTTC. The whole variable domain, remainder taken from reference TRBV5-5 and TRBJ2-7, is DAGVTQSPTHLIKTRGQQVTLRCSPISGHKSVSWYQQVLGQGPQFIFQYYEKEERGRGNFPDRFSARQFPNYSSELNVNALLLGDSALYLCASSLDPHGEQYFGPGTRLTVT.

This chain links TRBV7-3 with TRBJ2-3; 8 bases align to TRBD2. The ends lost 4 bases at V and 1 base at J; junction bases unmatched: 4. This CDR3 is 15 amino acids long. Looked up from germline, CDR1 is SGHTA and CDR2 is FQGTGA. The CDR3 sequence is CASSSPSGRTDTQYF. Written as DNA, the CDR3 is TGTGCCAGCAGCTCCCCTAGCGGGCGCACAGATACGCAGTATTTT.

The rearrangement links TRBV2 to TRBJ2-7, with D tentatively TRBD1 (5 bases). Per the germline V gene, CDR1 is SNHLY and CDR2 is FYNNEI. The length of the CDR3 is 13 residues. Trimming stripped 6 bases from V and 3 bases from J, with 12 bases between. The CDR3 loop reads CASSRESSYEQYF. DNA for the CDR3: TGTGCCAGCAGCAGGGAAAGTAGCTACGAGCAGTACTTC.

This clone showed up many times. The gene calls are TRBV9 and TRBJ2-1, with unresolved D. Germline CDR1 is SGDLS and CDR2 is YYNGEE. The CDR3 contains 14 residues. V was pared by 0 bases and J by 6 bases, with 10 bases between. For the CDR3, the DNA is TGTGCCAGCAGCGTAGGTATTTCCCTCAATGAGCAGTTCTTC. This gives the protein CASSVGISLNEQFF.